The 32 T cell receptor beta chains in this list originate from one sample, sequenced in a study of OX40 agonist ivuxolimab in advanced cancers. Clones were read by immunoSEQ multiplex PCR, and TCRdb kept only the in-frame ones, dropping some. The table has approximately 100,000 clones, less than 95% seen once. This specimen was CD4+ or CD8+ T cells sorted from blood, taken in a trial of the OX40 agonist ivuxolimab. Receptor source: an adult with an advanced solid tumor such as melanoma, head and neck, liver or kidney cancer.

The rearrangement uses TRBV7-3 and TRBJ2-3; 10 nucleotides align to TRBD2. V gave up 3 bases and J gave up 6 bases; unmatched junction bases: 6. CDR1 is SGHTA and CDR2 is FQGTGA in the germline V gene. This CDR3 spans 15 amino acids. The CDR3 loop reads CASSLSSGSSDTQYF. DNA for the CDR3: TGTGCCAGCAGCTTGTCTAGCGGGAGTTCGGATACGCAGTATTTT.

The chain joins TRBV14 to TRBJ2-5, with TRBD2 identical over 12 bases. The V segment lost 4 bases and the J segment 4 bases; nucleotides outside the gene matches: 13. Germline CDR1 SGHDN, CDR2 FVKESK. This CDR3 is 18 amino acids long. The CDR3 DNA follows: TGTGCCAGCAGCCCTATGGTCACTAGCGGGAGGAACGGAGAGACCCAGTACTTC. Protein: CASSPMVTSGRNGETQYF.

The chain couples TRBV19 to TRBJ1-5; perhaps TRBD1 as D (6 bases). This CDR3 contains 13 residues. CDR1 and CDR2 from the germline V gene are LNHDA and SQIVND (reference sequence). Trimming stripped 11 bases from V and 1 base from J, with 12 bases between. The CDR3 nucleotides are TGTGCCTTAGGGGGGACGAGCAATCAGCCCCAGCATTTT. Protein sequence: CALGGTSNQPQHF.

The chain is built from TRBV18 and TRBJ1-1; possible D gene TRBD1, 5 bases. V was trimmed by 4 bases and J by 2 bases, leaving 8 bases between them. The CDR3 spans 13 residues. Germline CDR1 reads KGHSH; CDR2 reads LQKENI. In nucleotides, the CDR3 is TGTGCCAGCTCACTGGGACCTAACACTGAAGCTTTCTTT. Its translation is CASSLGPNTEAFF.

The V gene is TRBV5-4, the J gene TRBJ2-7; maybe TRBD1 (8 bases). The CDR3 totals 17 residues. Trimming removed 4 bases at V and 3 bases at J, with 23 bases between. Germline V CDR1 and CDR2: SGHNT, YYREEE (reference sequence). CDR3 residues: CASSTGTGRTSGYEQYF. CDR3 nucleotides: TGTGCCAGCAGCACGGGGACAGGCCGGACTAGTGGCTACGAGCAGTACTTC.

The chain joins TRBV28 to TRBJ2-5; 7 nucleotides align to TRBD2. The CDR3 covers 14 residues. V lost 6 bases to trimming and J lost 1 base; unmatched junction nucleotides: 5. CDR1 and CDR2 (germline): MDHEN, SYDVKM. The CDR3 DNA follows: TGTGCCAGCAGGGTCGGGGGGTCCCAAGAGACCCAGTACTTC. Translated: CASRVGGSQETQYF.

The chain has TRBV7-9 and TRBJ1-2; the D gene is possibly TRBD1 (5 bases). Trimming cost V 3 bases and J 4 bases, with 9 bases left between them. This CDR3 spans 13 amino acids. Germline lookup yields CDR1 SEHNR and CDR2 FQNEAQ (reference sequence). The CDR3 reads CASSFARGYGYTF. CDR3 DNA sequence: TGTGCCAGCAGCTTCGCGAGGGGCTATGGCTACACCTTC.

This chain links TRBV11-2 with TRBJ2-7; no definite D call. The CDR3 has 13 residues. V lost 3 bases to trimming and J lost 5 bases, with 11 bases between them. Germline CDR1 is SGHAT and CDR2 is FQNNGV. CDR3 DNA: TGTGCCAGCAGCTTTGGACCGGCGAACGAGCAGTACTTC. Translated, it gives CASSFGPANEQYF.

The table lists this clone with a count of one. One junction end does not reproduce the germline sequence, and a read error may be involved. V and J are TRBV28 and TRBJ2-5; 11 nucleotides match TRBD2. Germline V gene data show CDR1 as MDHEN and CDR2 as SYDVKM. The CDR3 totals 16 residues. Here the CDR3 DNA reads TGTGCCAGCAGTTTATTGGGTACTGGGACTAGCGGTAATCTGCACTTC. Encoded protein: CASSLLGTGTSGNLHF.

This clone was observed once. This chain connects TRBV7-2 to TRBJ1-5; no firm D call. Germline CDR1 SGHTA, CDR2 FQGNSA. CDR3 length equals 13 residues. The V gene lost 2 bases and the J gene lost 0 bases, with 2 bases spanning the gap. CDR3 in DNA: TGTGCCAGCAGCTTACGTAGCAATCAGCCCCAGCATTTT. Protein sequence: CASSLRSNQPQHF.

The chain couples TRBV18 to TRBJ2-1; 8 nucleotides align to TRBD2. CDR1 is KGHSH, CDR2 LQKENI, per germline. The CDR3 extends over 14 amino acids. V trimming: 5 bases; J trimming: 8 bases; junction bases outside the gene matches: 8. The CDR3 DNA reads TGTGCCAGCTCATCGCCGGGACTAGGATATGAGCAGTTCTTC. It encodes CASSSPGLGYEQFF.

The V call is TRBV19, the J call TRBJ2-3; D unclear. V was shortened by 6 bases and J by 1 base, with 20 bases between the two germline ends. The germline gives CDR1 LNHDA, CDR2 SQIVND (reference sequence). This CDR3 comprises 17 residues. The CDR3 region is CASRDPMGNEGTDTQYF. The CDR3 DNA sequence: TGTGCCAGTAGGGACCCCATGGGGAATGAGGGCACAGATACGCAGTATTTT.

The chain recombines TRBV7-9 with TRBJ1-1; the match to TRBD1 covers 7 bases. Per the germline V gene, CDR1 is SEHNR and CDR2 is FQNEAQ (reference sequence). The CDR3 is 16 residues long. J lost 1 base, V lost 5 bases, and 10 bases had no gene match. CDR3 residues: CASSPLSGTANTEAFF. In DNA form, the CDR3 reads TGTGCCAGCAGCCCACTTTCCGGGACAGCGAACACTGAAGCTTTCTTT.

The chain couples TRBV4-3 to TRBJ2-5; D is unresolved. The V gene's germline CDR1 is LGHNA and CDR2 YSLEER. V was clipped by 0 bases and J by 5 bases, with 13 bases between them. This CDR3 spans 15 amino acids. CDR3 amino acids: CASSQELFSGETQYF. As DNA, the CDR3 is TGCGCCAGCAGCCAAGAACTATTCAGTGGGGAGACCCAGTACTTC.

This rearrangement joins TRBV29-1 to TRBJ1-1; D may be TRBD1 (5 bases). This CDR3 contains 15 residues. Germline V gene sequence: CDR1 SQVTM, CDR2 ANQGSEA. The V end was cut by 3 bases, the J end by 0 bases, with 14 bases between. Written as DNA, the CDR3 is TGCAGCGTTGAGGCGGTGTGGGGCTTGAACACTGAAGCTTTCTTT. Its translation: CSVEAVWGLNTEAFF.

V and J are TRBV6-1 and TRBJ1-2; D is unclear. CDR3 length: 14 amino acids. Per the germline V gene, CDR1 is MNHNS and CDR2 is SASEGT. V was trimmed by 6 bases and J by 1 base, leaving 12 bases between them. CDR3 DNA: TGTGCCAGCAGGGGTTCGGAGGGTAACTATGGCTACACCTTC. This encodes CASRGSEGNYGYTF.

This clone occurred once. The CDR3 here is CASSLGLAGYYNEQFF. CDR3 coding DNA: TGCGCCAGCAGCTTGGGACTAGCGGGATACTACAATGAGCAGTTCTTC. This chain connects TRBV5-1 to TRBJ2-1; 11 bases fit TRBD2. CDR3 length: 16 residues. The V segment lost 0 bases and the J segment 3 bases; nucleotides outside the gene matches: 2. CDR1 and CDR2 (germline): SGHRS, YFSETQ.

The chain employs TRBV1 and TRBJ1-4; TRBD1, the table's D call, lacks a check against the DNA. TRBV1 is a pseudogene segment. The CDR3 is 15 residues long. CDR3 region: CTSSRDRGSDEKLFF. Written as DNA, the CDR3 is TGCACCAGCAGCCGCGACAGGGGATCCGATGAAAAACTGTTTTTT.

There are a few counts of this clone. The chain links TRBV6-5 to TRBJ2-1; D might be TRBD1 (5 bases). V was clipped by 0 bases and J by 14 bases, with 14 bases between them. There are 13 residues in the CDR3. Germline V gene lookup returns CDR1 MNHEY and CDR2 SVGAGI. In nucleotides, the CDR3 is TGTGCCAGCAGTTACTCTCAAAGACAAGGGGAGTTCTTC. Amino acids: CASSYSQRQGEFF.

V gene TRBV6-5 combines with J gene TRBJ2-5; 7 nucleotides match TRBD1. Unmatched junction bases numbered 3, after V lost 0 bases and J lost 2 bases. The CDR3 covers 15 residues. CDR1 is MNHEY and CDR2 is SVGAGI in the germline V gene. CDR3 region: CASSYSGRGQETQYF. The CDR3 coding sequence is TGTGCCAGCAGTTACTCAGGCAGGGGGCAAGAGACCCAGTACTTC.

V and J are TRBV6-5 and TRBJ1-2; TRBD1 agrees at 7 bases. V trimming: 6 bases; J trimming: 1 base; junction bases outside the gene matches: 8. There are 15 residues in the CDR3. Per germline, CDR1 MNHEY and CDR2 SVGAGI. CDR3 nucleotides: TGTGCCAGCAGCCCCAGGGGGTCTAGTAACTATGGCTACACCTTC. It yields the protein CASSPRGSSNYGYTF.

The genes are TRBV9 and TRBJ1-2; D is ambiguous. Germline V CDR1 and CDR2: SGDLS, YYNGEE. Trimming removed 2 bases at V and 4 bases at J, with 15 bases between. This CDR3 has 15 amino acids. CDR3 nucleotides: TGTGCCAGCAGCGTTTCCCACAGACTCCTCTATGGCTACACCTTC. Residues: CASSVSHRLLYGYTF.

The chain couples TRBV7-3 to TRBJ2-5, with 7 bases that match TRBD1. CDR1 is SGHTA, CDR2 FQGTGA, per germline. The CDR3 sequence is 15 residues long. With V trimmed by 6 bases and J by 5 bases, 12 bases remained unmatched. CDR3 sequence (DNA): TGTGCCAGCAGAGCGACCGGGACAGCGACCGAGACCCAGTACTTC. It codes for CASRATGTATETQYF. Using reference TRBV7-3 and TRBJ2-5 for the parts outside the CDR3, the full variable domain is GAGVSQTPSNKVTEKGKYVELRCDPISGHTALYWYRQSLGQGPEFLIYFQGTGAADDSGLPNDRFFAVRPEGSVSTLKIQRTERGDSAVYLCASRATGTATETQYFGPGTRLLVL.

This clone was found a few times. The chain joins TRBV2 to TRBJ2-7; D not resolved. The CDR3 is made up of 12 amino acids. Deletions cut 8 bases from V and 4 bases from J, with 12 bases between. CDR1 is SNHLY and CDR2 is FYNNEI in the germline V gene. The CDR3 sequence: CASRPLGYEQYF. Written as DNA, the CDR3 is TGTGCCAGCCGGCCCTTAGGGTACGAGCAGTACTTC.

The chain is built from TRBV5-1 and TRBJ2-4, with TRBD2 as a possible D gene (6 bases). This CDR3 is 16 amino acids long. Germline V CDR1 and CDR2: SGHRS, YFSETQ. V shed 3 bases and J shed 1 base, with 14 bases lying between them. As DNA, the CDR3 is TGCGCCAGCAGCTCCCGGGGGTCAGGGGCCAAAAACATTCAGTACTTC. Its translation: CASSSRGSGAKNIQYF.

The rearrangement uses TRBV21-1 and TRBJ1-1. TRBV21-1 is recorded as a pseudogene. There are 12 residues in the CDR3. The CDR3 region has the DNA TGTGCCAGCAGCAAAGGTAGCGGGAAAGCTTTCTTT. Translated: CASSKGSGKAFF.

This clone appeared a few times. The V gene is TRBV14, the J gene TRBJ2-7, with D unclear. This CDR3 is built from 10 residues. Trimming left V 4 bases short and J 7 bases short, with 5 bases between. CDR1 and CDR2 from the germline V gene are SGHDN and FVKESK. In nucleotides, the CDR3 is TGTGCCAGCAGCCGGTGTGAGCAGTACTTC. Translated: CASSRCEQYF.

The V and J genes are TRBV5-4 and TRBJ2-3; TRBD2 matches at 14 bases. The V gene's germline CDR1 is SGHNT and CDR2 YYREEE (reference sequence). The V gene end was trimmed by 5 bases and the J gene end by 4 bases; junction bases not matched to a gene: 6. The CDR3 has 16 residues. As DNA, the CDR3 is TGTGCCAGCAGTCCGCGACTAGCGGGAGGGCCAGATACGCAGTATTTT. It translates to CASSPRLAGGPDTQYF.

This clone is a singleton in its sample. The J gene is TRBJ2-1, the V gene TRBV28; 13 bases line up with TRBD2. After removal of 2 bases from V and 8 bases from J, the junction contained 3 bases not matched to a gene. From germline, CDR1 is MDHEN and CDR2 SYDVKM. CDR3 size: 15 residues. The CDR3 region has the DNA TGTGCCAGCAGTTTAGGACTAGCGGGAGACCATGAGCAGTTCTTC. It is translated as CASSLGLAGDHEQFF.

The J gene is TRBJ2-7, the V gene TRBV5-6, with TRBD2 matching 7 bases. V gave up 2 bases and J gave up 2 bases; unmatched junction bases: 7. CDR1 SGHDT and CDR2 YYEEEE come from the germline V gene. The CDR3 is 15 amino acids. CDR3 bases: TGTGCCAGCAGCTTAATGGGAGGGGCGACCTACGAGCAGTACTTC. Amino acid sequence: CASSLMGGATYEQYF.

V and J are TRBV6-1 and TRBJ1-3; a weak D match, TRBD1 (5 bases). The CDR3 is 15 residues long. CDR1 is MNHNS, CDR2 SASEGT, per germline. V was clipped by 4 bases and J by 0 bases, with 10 bases between them. This CDR3 is CASSAGEDSGNTIYF. The CDR3 coding sequence is TGTGCCAGCAGTGCGGGGGAAGACTCTGGAAACACCATATATTTT.

This rearrangement joins TRBV7-2 to TRBJ2-7; no clear D gene. Deletions cut 1 base from V and 4 bases from J, with 5 bases between. CDR1 is SGHTA, CDR2 FQGNSA, per germline. The CDR3 length is 12 residues. CDR3 bases: TGTGCCAGCAGCTTAGGACGATACGAGCAGTACTTC. Encoded protein: CASSLGRYEQYF.